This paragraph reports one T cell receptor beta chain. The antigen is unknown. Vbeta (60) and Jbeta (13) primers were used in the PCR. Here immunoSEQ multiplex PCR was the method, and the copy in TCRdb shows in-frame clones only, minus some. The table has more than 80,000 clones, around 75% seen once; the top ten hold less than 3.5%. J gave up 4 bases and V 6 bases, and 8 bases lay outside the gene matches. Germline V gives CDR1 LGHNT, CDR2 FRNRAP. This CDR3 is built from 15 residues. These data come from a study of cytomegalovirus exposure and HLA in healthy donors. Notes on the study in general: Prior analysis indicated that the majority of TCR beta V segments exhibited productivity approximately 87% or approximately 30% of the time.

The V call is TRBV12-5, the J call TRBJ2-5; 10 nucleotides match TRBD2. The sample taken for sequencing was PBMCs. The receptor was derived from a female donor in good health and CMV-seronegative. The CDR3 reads CASGRAGGRLETQYF. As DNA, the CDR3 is TGTGCTAGTGGGAGAGCGGGAGGGCGGCTAGAGACCCAGTACTTC.